This T cell receptor beta chain originates from a study of regulatory T cells in long-lasting Graves disease. Through Arm-PCR of CDR3 regions and iRepertoire HTBI primers, TCR beta libraries were built. One entry per CDR3 protein results from TCRdb running MiXCR on the multiplex PCR reads. The table has under 800,000 distinct CDR3 sequences, roughly 16% seen once. Time point defined: newly diagnosed GD, antithyroid drugs for less than 3 months. Extracted PBMC RNA gave rise to the TCR library. Recruitment took place at an endocrinology department in Xi'an, China. This clonotype was seen more than once but under ten times. This CDR3 has 13 amino acids. The germline gives CDR1 MDHEN, CDR2 SYDVKM. These data were likewise used in another study, on T cells in Graves' hyperthyroidism and ophthalmopathy. From that second work: Lactation, pregnancy, other autoimmune disease or uncontrolled infection excluded patients. HTBI primers were the set used in a first-round RT-PCR of the TCR CDR3. Most thyroid clonotypes expanded above 0.001 appeared in blood too.

The material was peripheral blood mononuclear cells (PBMCs), obtained at new diagnosis, from a patient treated with antithyroid drugs. V and J are TRBV28 and TRBJ2-3, with TRBD2 as a possible D gene (7 bases). The J call may be incorrect, as the DNA end agrees better with TRBJ2-5. This sequence originates from a woman in her twenties or thirties with Graves disease. The CDR3: CASSGRGWETQYF. The CDR3 DNA reads TGTGCCAGCAGTGGGAGGGGGTGGGAGACCCAGTACTTC.